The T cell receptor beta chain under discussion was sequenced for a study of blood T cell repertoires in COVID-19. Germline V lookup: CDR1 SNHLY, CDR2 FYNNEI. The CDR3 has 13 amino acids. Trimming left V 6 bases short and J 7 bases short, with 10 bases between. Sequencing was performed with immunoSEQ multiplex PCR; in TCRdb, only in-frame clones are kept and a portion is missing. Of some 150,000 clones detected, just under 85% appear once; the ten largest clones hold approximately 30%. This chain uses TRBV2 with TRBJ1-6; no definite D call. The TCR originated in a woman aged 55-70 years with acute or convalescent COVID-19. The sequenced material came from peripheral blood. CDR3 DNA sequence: TGTGCCAGCAGCCGTTTCCCCAATTCACCCCTCCACTTT. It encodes CASSRFPNSPLHF.